Below, one TCR beta chain is given with its context. What it binds is not known. The authors' processing: Filtering was not the same, since immunoSEQ gave junction-only sequences without quality scores. Profiled with immunoSEQ multiplex PCR; TCRdb holds only in-frame clones, not every one. V, J and clone size reflect that table, while D and trimming were determined from the DNA. The data show about 2.4 million clones, around 90% seen once. This entry is derived from a study of shared clonotypes between healthy human individuals. Whole-study context: The study used three CD4 naive, three CD4 memory, two CD8 naive and one CD8 memory plate per donor.

V lost 5 bases, J lost 0 bases, and 5 bases stayed unmatched. CDR3 length equals 16 residues. Germline V gene data show CDR1 as SEHNR and CDR2 as FQNEAQ (reference sequence). Whole-study findings and limits: About 5% was the fraction of naive CD4 clonotypes found shared across four donors. Among donors, sharing of clonotypes was expected to be affected by sequencing depth.

V is TRBV7-9 and J is TRBJ2-1, with 9 positions matching TRBD2. The source material was naive CD4+ T cells sorted from blood. Subset reported: CD45RA+ positively selected. The receptor was derived from a young man in good health. This CDR3 reads CASSRLSGSSYNEQFF. The CDR3 DNA reads TGTGCCAGCAGCCGACTTAGCGGGAGCTCCTACAATGAGCAGTTCTTC. Together with reference TRBV7-9 and TRBJ2-1, the CDR3 gives the full variable domain: DTGVSQNPRHKITKRGQNVTFRCDPISEHNRLYWYRQTLGQGPEFLTYFQNEAQLEKSRLLSDRFSAERPKGSFSTLEIQRTEQGDSAMYLCASSRLSGSSYNEQFFGPGTRLTVL.